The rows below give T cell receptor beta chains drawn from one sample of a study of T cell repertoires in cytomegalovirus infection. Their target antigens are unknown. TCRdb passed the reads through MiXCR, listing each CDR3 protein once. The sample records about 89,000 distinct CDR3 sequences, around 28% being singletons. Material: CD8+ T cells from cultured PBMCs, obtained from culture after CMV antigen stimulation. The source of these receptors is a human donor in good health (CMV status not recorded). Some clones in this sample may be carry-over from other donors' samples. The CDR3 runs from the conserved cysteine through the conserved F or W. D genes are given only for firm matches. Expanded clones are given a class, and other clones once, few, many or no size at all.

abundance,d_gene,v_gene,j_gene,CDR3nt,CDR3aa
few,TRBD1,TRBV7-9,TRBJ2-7,TGTGCCAGCAGCTCTTACTTCCTAGGGGGCGCGGCTTACGAGCAGTACTTC,CASSSYFLGGAAYEQYF
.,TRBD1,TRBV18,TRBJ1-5,TGTGCCAGCTCACCACTGAGGACAGGGACAGGGAATCAGCCCCAGCATTTT,CASSPLRTGTGNQPQHF
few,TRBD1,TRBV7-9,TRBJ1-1,TGTGCCAGCAGCTCGACAGGGGAGAACACTGAAGCTTTCTTT,CASSSTGENTEAFF
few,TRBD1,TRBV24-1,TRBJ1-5,TGTGCCACCAGTGATAAGGGACAGGTTGATAGGCAGCCCCAGCATTTT,CATSDKGQVDRQPQHF
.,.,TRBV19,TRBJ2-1,TGTGCCAGTAGTATCCAAGACAGAGCCTACAATGAGCAGTTCTTC,CASSIQDRAYNEQFF
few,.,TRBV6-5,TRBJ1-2,TGTGCCAGCAGTTACTCCGCTGTCTATGGCTACACCTTC,CASSYSAVYGYTF
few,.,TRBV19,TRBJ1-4,TGTGCCACCATGGACAGCGCGTATGAAAAACTGTTTTTT,CATMDSAYEKLFF
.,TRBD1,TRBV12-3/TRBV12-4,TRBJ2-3,TGTGCCAGCAGTATCCGGGACAGGTGGTACACAGATACGCAGTATTTT,CASSIRDRWYTDTQYF
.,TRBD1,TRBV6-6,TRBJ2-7,TGTGCCAGCAGTTACCTCGGACAGGGAACGGTCGGCTACGAGCAGTACTTC,CASSYLGQGTVGYEQYF
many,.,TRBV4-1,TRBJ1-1,TGCGCCAGCAGCCATACGCTTGGGGGAGGAACTGAAGCTTTCTTT,CASSHTLGGGTEAFF
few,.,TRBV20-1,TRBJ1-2,TGCAGTGCTAGCCCCATAGGACCCCACACCTTC,CSASPIGPHTF
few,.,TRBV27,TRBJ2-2,TGTGCCAGCAGTTTATCAGTAACCGGGGAGCTGTTTTTT,CASSLSVTGELFF
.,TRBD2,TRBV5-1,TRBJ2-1,TGCGCCAGCAGCCCCCCGGGGACTACGTTCAATGAGCAGTTCTTC,CASSPPGTTFNEQFF
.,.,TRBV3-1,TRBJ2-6,TGTGCCAGCAGCCCGTCGAGTTTCGGGGCCAACGTCCTGACTTTC,CASSPSSFGANVLTF
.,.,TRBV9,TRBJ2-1,TGTGCCAGCAGCGCGATCCCGGGGGAGCAGTTCTTC,CASSAIPGEQFF
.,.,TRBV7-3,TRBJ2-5,TGTGCCAGCAGCTCCTCCGGGGCCACTCAAGAGACCCAGTACTTC,CASSSSGATQETQYF
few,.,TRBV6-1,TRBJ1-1,TGTGCCAGCACCGCCGCGGCCAGCACTGAAGCTTTCTTT,CASTAAASTEAFF
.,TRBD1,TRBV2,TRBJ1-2,TGTGCCAGCAGTGAAGCAAAGACAGGGGGTGCCGGCTACACCTTC,CASSEAKTGGAGYTF
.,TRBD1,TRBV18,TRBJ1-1,TGTGCCAGCTCACCGCGGGACAGGGGCTTAGTGAACACTGAAGCTTTCTTT,CASSPRDRGLVNTEAFF
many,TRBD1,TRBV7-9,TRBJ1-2,TGTGCCAGCAGCTTCCGACAGGGAGGGTTCCAGAACGGCTACACCTTC,CASSFRQGGFQNGYTF
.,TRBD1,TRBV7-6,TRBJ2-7,TGTGCCAGCAGCCAGGGACAGGGATCCTACGAGCAGTACTTC,CASSQGQGSYEQYF
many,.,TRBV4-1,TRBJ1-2,TGCGCCAGCAGCCAAGGTCCCGCTCAGAGGGGCTATGGCTACACCTTC,CASSQGPAQRGYGYTF
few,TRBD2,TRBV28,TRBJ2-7,TGTGCCAGCAGTCCCGGGACTAGCGGGGTCCAGAGATCCTACGAGCAGTACTTC,CASSPGTSGVQRSYEQYF
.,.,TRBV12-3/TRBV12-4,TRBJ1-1,TGTGCCAGCAGTCCCCGACTGGTGAACACTGAAGCTTTCTTT,CASSPRLVNTEAFF
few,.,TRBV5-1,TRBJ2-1,TGCGCCAGCAGCTTGGGCCAGAGCCGTGAGCAGTTCTTC,CASSLGQSREQFF
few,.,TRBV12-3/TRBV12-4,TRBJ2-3,TGTGCCAGCAGTTTCATGGGTACAGATACGCAGTATTTT,CASSFMGTDTQYF
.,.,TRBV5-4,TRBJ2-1,TGTGCCAGCAGCCGGGGGGCTAACAATGAGCAGTTCTTC,CASSRGANNEQFF
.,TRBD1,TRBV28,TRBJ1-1,TGTGCCAGCAGCCCCGAGACAGGGGGGTTCACTGAAGCTTTCTTT,CASSPETGGFTEAFF
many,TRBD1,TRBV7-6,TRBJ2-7,TGTGCCAGCAGCCCAAGGGGGACAGGGAACTTACAAACCTACGAGCAGTACTTC,CASSPRGTGNLQTYEQYF
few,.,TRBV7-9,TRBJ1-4,TGTGCCAGCAGCCCGCGGACGGAAAAACTGTTTTTT,CASSPRTEKLFF
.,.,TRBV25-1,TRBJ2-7,TGTGCCAGCAGTGGAGTTTACGAGCAGTACTTC,CASSGVYEQYF
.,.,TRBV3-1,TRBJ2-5,TGTGCCAGCAGCCGGGCCGGGGGACAAGAGACCCAGTACTTC,CASSRAGGQETQYF
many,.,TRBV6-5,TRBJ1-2,TGTGCCAGCAGTTACTCCTGGCAGGAAGGCTACACCTTC,CASSYSWQEGYTF
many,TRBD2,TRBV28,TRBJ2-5,TGTGCCAGCAGTTTGGCCGGACTAGCGGGGGGGCAGATGGAGACCCAGTACTTC,CASSLAGLAGGQMETQYF
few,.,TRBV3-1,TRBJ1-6,TGTGCCAGCAGCCCGAGGCGCCTACAGGGTACGGGTTCACCCCTCCACTTT,CASSPRRLQGTGSPLHF
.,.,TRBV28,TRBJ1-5,TGTGCCAGCGGGGGAAGTCAGCCCCAGCATTTT,CASGGSQPQHF
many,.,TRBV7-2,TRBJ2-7,TGTGCCAGCAGCCTGGAGGGAAGGGTCCACGAGCAGTACTTC,CASSLEGRVHEQYF
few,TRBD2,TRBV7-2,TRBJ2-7,TGTGCCAGCAGCCAGGGACTAGCGTCGGGCGAGCAGTACTTC,CASSQGLASGEQYF
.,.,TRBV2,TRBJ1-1,TGTGCCAGCAGGACGGGACGGGTGAACACTGAAGCTTTCTTT,CASRTGRVNTEAFF
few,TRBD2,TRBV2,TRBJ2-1,TGTGCCAGCAAGGGACTAGCGGGACCGAAAAATGAGCAGTTCTTC,CASKGLAGPKNEQFF
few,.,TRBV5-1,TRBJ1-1,TGCGCCAGCAGCTCAGCTAGGACGGCTATGGGCCCTGAAGCTTTCTTT,CASSSARTAMGPEAFF